This is a list of T cell receptor beta chains from one sample in a study of blood T cells in healthy people across ages. TCRdb reprocessed the 5' RACE reads via MiXCR and lists one record per CDR3 protein. The table shows about a million distinct CDR3 sequences, with just over 50% occurring only once. Source material: blood. All receptors come from a woman aged 55-70 years in good health. Both conserved end residues are part of each CDR3. Fields, in order: V gene, CDR3 protein.

v_gene: TRBV6-6; CDR3aa: CASSSYNRVTGDEQYF
v_gene: TRBV20-1; CDR3aa: CSARGRGGGLNYGYTF
v_gene: TRBV7-6; CDR3aa: CASSLAGRHRADTQYF
v_gene: TRBV24-1; CDR3aa: CATSDPMTSGSADTQYF
v_gene: TRBV20-1; CDR3aa: CSAISGRDQETQYF
v_gene: TRBV6-5; CDR3aa: CASSYRDRPYEQYF
v_gene: TRBV5-1; CDR3aa: CASSLAPSGRATETQYF
v_gene: TRBV12-3/TRBV12-4; CDR3aa: CASSSAGQGAQGQFF
v_gene: TRBV20-1; CDR3aa: CSAVPGAGETQYF
v_gene: TRBV9; CDR3aa: CASSVDPTMNTEAFF
v_gene: TRBV12-3/TRBV12-4; CDR3aa: CASSRGQTSDNEQYF